The source of this T cell receptor beta chain is a study of radiotherapy plus CTLA-4 blockade in lung cancer. Study results and limitations: An expansion of tumor-derived TCR clones occurred in blood after radiotherapy plus ipilimumab.

Between the trimmed V and J ends, which lost 0 bases and 0 bases, there was a span of 16 bases. The germline V gene encodes CDR1 SGHRS and CDR2 YFSETQ. There are 17 residues in the CDR3. Alongside CTLA-4 blockade with ipilimumab, patients with chemo-refractory metastatic non-small-cell lung cancer received focal radiation. A remark on this clone: Its cognate antigen is unknown.

The data were produced by immunoSEQ multiplex PCR, yet TCRdb's version contains in-frame clones alone and is incomplete. Of over 70,000 clones listed, approximately 83% are singletons. The material was peripheral blood, obtained from a patient treated with radiotherapy plus ipilimumab. This rearrangement joins TRBV5-1 to TRBJ2-7; the D is unclear. The sequence was collected from a human donor with non-small cell lung cancer who had a partial response to radiotherapy plus ipilimumab. CDR3 DNA: TGCGCCAGCAGCTTGGGGGTGGCGGTCCCAAGCTCCTACGAGCAGTACTTC. The encoded protein is CASSLGVAVPSSYEQYF.